The 12 T cell receptor beta chains listed next were all sequenced from one sample in a study of blood T cell repertoires in COVID-19 (dated by TCRdb to the early 2020s). Libraries were made using the immunoSEQ multiplex PCR assay. TCRdb provides this immuneACCESS table in a form limited to in-frame rearrangements. Some clones are lacking; in checked studies, under half of them reflect an unresolved V gene, and why the rest are absent is not known. This sample holds more than 65,000 clones; approximately 80% were observed only once. About 6.9% of the sample is taken by the ten largest. The sample comprised peripheral blood. These receptors all come from a man aged 25-45 years with COVID-19, enrolled during active disease.

This chain connects TRBV18 to TRBJ2-2; 7 nucleotides line up with TRBD2. The V gene end was trimmed by 6 bases and the J gene end by 2 bases; junction bases not matched to a gene: 12. The CDR3 contains 17 residues. The germline CDR1 and CDR2 sequences are KGHSH and LQKENI. The CDR3 region is CASSPRWGEGNTGELFF. The CDR3 bases are TGTGCCAGCTCTCCCCGGTGGGGGGAGGGTAACACCGGGGAGCTGTTTTTT.

In DNA, the CDR3 is TGTGCCAGCAGTTTAGTGCGGGACTACGAGCAGTACTTC. Translated: CASSLVRDYEQYF. This sequence joins TRBV12-3 or TRBV12-4 and TRBJ2-7; TRBD2 is a possible D gene (6 bases). The V end was cut by 1 base, the J end by 3 bases, with 7 bases between. The CDR3 totals 13 residues.

V and J are TRBV6-5 and TRBJ2-3; D is perhaps TRBD1 (6 bases). CDR3 length: 15 amino acids. The V gene lost 5 bases and the J gene lost 2 bases, with 14 bases spanning the gap. Germline CDR1 reads MNHEY; CDR2 reads SVGAGI. CDR3: CASSPPDRATDTQYF. The CDR3, as DNA: TGTGCCAGCAGTCCGCCGGACAGAGCCACAGATACGCAGTATTTT.

This chain connects TRBV4-3 to TRBJ1-2, with 7 positions matching TRBD1. This CDR3 is built from 15 residues. After removal of 3 bases from V and 6 bases from J, the junction contained 10 bases not matched to a gene. CDR1 and CDR2 (germline): LGHNA, YSLEER. Written as DNA, the CDR3 is TGCGCCAGCAGCCAGGTGGACAGGACGAACAATGGCTACACCTTC. Translation gives CASSQVDRTNNGYTF.

In regard to this clone: The junction departs from germline at one end; a sequencing error may be responsible. This chain uses TRBV7-7 with TRBJ2-5, with D possibly matching TRBD2 (5 bases). Germline lookup yields CDR1 SSHAT and CDR2 FNYEAQ (reference sequence). The CDR3 sequence is 14 residues long. CDR3 bases: TGTGCTAGCAGCTTAGACACCCGAGGGGAGACCCAGTACTTC. This sequence encodes CASSLDTRGETQYF.

The V and J genes are TRBV5-6 and TRBJ2-7, with 11 bases lining up with TRBD2. The CDR3 totals 15 residues. CDR1 SGHDT and CDR2 YYEEEE come from the germline V gene. V lost 3 bases, J lost 6 bases, and 8 bases stayed unmatched. CDR3 coding DNA: TGTGCCAGCAGCTCCAGACTAGCGGGACCCGCCGAGCAGTACTTC. It is translated as CASSSRLAGPAEQYF. Combining the CDR3 with reference TRBV5-6 and TRBJ2-7 gives the whole variable domain DAGVTQSPTHLIKTRGQQVTLRCSPKSGHDTVSWYQQALGQGPQFIFQYYEEEERQRGNFPDRFSGHQFPNYSSELNVNALLLGDSALYLCASSSRLAGPAEQYFGPGTRLTVT.

The table lists this clone with a count of one. The V and J genes are TRBV5-5 and TRBJ2-1, with D hard to call. The germline V gene has CDR1 SGHKS and CDR2 YYEKEE (reference sequence). V gave up 0 bases and J gave up 3 bases, with 4 bases separating them. The CDR3 covers 13 residues. This CDR3 reads CASSLGLYNEQFF. The CDR3 coding sequence is TGTGCCAGCAGCTTGGGACTCTACAATGAGCAGTTCTTC.

The gene calls are TRBV18 and TRBJ2-7, with a weak D call TRBD1 (6 bases). V shed 0 bases and J shed 5 bases, with 11 bases lying between them. CDR3 length: 14 residues. Germline assignment: CDR1 KGHSH and CDR2 LQKENI. CDR3 sequence reads: CASSPPQGYHEQYF. In DNA form, the CDR3 reads TGTGCCAGCTCACCACCACAGGGTTACCACGAGCAGTACTTC.

The chain combines TRBV2 with TRBJ2-1, with TRBD2 matching 12 bases. Germline CDR1 reads SNHLY; CDR2 reads FYNNEI. The CDR3 runs to 15 residues. Trimming took 5 bases from V and 4 from J; bases not matched to a gene: 3. In DNA, the CDR3 is TGTGCCAGCAGTTTACTAGCGGGAGGATACAATGAGCAGTTCTTC. Translated, it gives CASSLLAGGYNEQFF.

The chain links TRBV9 to TRBJ2-6; TRBD1 matches at 8 bases. There are 16 residues in the CDR3. The germline gives CDR1 SGDLS, CDR2 YYNGEE. V was clipped by 3 bases and J by 0 bases; unmatched bases: 2. CDR3 sequence: CASSAGQVSGANVLTF. For the CDR3, the DNA is TGTGCCAGCAGCGCGGGACAGGTCTCTGGGGCCAACGTCCTGACTTTC.

The chain employs TRBV20-1 and TRBJ2-7; 9 bases are shared with TRBD2. Unmatched junction bases numbered 4, after V lost 7 bases and J lost 6 bases. The germline gives CDR1 DFQATT, CDR2 SNEGSKA (reference sequence). The CDR3 sequence is 11 residues long. The CDR3 coding sequence is TGCAGTGGAACTAGCGGGTTCGAGCAGTACTTC. Translated: CSGTSGFEQYF.

The chain combines TRBV12-3 or TRBV12-4 with TRBJ2-7; D gene ambiguous. Trimming took off 6 bases at V and 7 bases at J, with 13 bases between the two ends. The CDR3 has 12 residues. As DNA, the CDR3 is TGTGCCAGCAGCACGAGTACAGTGGAGCAGTACTTC. It translates to CASSTSTVEQYF.